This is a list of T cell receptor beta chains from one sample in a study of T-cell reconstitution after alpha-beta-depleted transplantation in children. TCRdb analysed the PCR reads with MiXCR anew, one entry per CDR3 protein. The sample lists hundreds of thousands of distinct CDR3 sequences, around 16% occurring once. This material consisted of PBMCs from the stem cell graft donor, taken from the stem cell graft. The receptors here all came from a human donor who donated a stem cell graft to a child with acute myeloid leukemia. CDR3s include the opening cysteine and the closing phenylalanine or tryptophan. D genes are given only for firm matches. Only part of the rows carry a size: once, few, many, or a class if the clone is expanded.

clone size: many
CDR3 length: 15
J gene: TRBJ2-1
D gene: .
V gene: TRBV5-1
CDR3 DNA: TGCGCCAGCAGCTTGGCCGCGGACAGCTACAATGAGCAGTTCTTC
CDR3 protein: CASSLAADSYNEQFF

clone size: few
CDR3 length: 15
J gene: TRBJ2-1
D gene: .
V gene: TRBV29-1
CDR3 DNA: TGCAGCGCTCCGGCCGCCCCTAGCGACTACAATGAGCAGTTCTTC
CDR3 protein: CSAPAAPSDYNEQFF

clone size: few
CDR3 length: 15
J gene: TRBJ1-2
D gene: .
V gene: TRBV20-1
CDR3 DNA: TGCAGTGCTAGCCCAAATGGACCCGACGCCTTCGGCTACACCTTC
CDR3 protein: CSASPNGPDAFGYTF

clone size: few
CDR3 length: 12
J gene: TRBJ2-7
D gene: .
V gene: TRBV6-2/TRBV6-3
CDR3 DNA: TGTGCCAGCAGCTCCGACGGGTTCGAGCAGTACTTC
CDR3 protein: CASSSDGFEQYF

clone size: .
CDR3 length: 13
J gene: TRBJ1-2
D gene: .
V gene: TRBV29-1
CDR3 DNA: TGCAGCGTTGACAGAGATGTGAGCTATGGCTACACCTTC
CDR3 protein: CSVDRDVSYGYTF

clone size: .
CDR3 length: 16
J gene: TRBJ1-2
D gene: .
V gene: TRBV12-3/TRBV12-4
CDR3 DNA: TGTGCCAGCAGCCCCCGGGCCTCAGGGCTGGGCTATGGCTACACCTTC
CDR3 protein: CASSPRASGLGYGYTF

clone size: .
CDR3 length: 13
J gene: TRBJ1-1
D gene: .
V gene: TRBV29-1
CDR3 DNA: TGCAGCGTTGAAGGCAGAATAAACACTGAAGCTTTCTTT
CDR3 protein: CSVEGRINTEAFF

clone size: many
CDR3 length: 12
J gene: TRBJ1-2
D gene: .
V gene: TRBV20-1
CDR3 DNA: TGCAGTGCTGTGGCCCCTAGCTATGGCTACACCTTC
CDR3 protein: CSAVAPSYGYTF

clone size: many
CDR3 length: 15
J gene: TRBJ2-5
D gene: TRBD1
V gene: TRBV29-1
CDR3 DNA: TGCAGCGTTGAAGTAGTGGGGACAGGTGGAGAGACCCAGTACTTC
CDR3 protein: CSVEVVGTGGETQYF

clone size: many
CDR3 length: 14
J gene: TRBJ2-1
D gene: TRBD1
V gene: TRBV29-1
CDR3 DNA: TGCAGCGTTGAAGATCGGCGGACAGGGGTTGAGCAGTTCTTC
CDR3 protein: CSVEDRRTGVEQFF

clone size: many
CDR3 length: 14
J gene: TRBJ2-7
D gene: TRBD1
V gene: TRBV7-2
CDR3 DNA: TGTGCCAGCAGCTTAGTAGGGGGCGCGGACGAGCAGTACTTC
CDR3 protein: CASSLVGGADEQYF

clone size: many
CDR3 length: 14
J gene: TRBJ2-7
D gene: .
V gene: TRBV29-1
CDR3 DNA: TGCAGCGTAGTTGACAGGTCCCTTACCTACGAGCAGTACTTC
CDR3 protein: CSVVDRSLTYEQYF

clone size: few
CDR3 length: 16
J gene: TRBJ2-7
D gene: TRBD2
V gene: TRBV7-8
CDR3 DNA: TGTGCCAGCAGCTTGTGGACCGGGGGGGCTTCCTACGAGCAGTACTTC
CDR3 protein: CASSLWTGGASYEQYF

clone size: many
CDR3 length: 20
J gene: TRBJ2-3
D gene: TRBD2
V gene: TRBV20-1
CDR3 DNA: TGCAGTGCTAGGGCTCGTCGCGGTCTAGCGGGCGGGTCAAAGAGAGATACGCAGTATTTT
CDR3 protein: CSARARRGLAGGSKRDTQYF

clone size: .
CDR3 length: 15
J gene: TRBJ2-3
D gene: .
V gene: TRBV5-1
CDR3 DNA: TGCGCCAGCAGCTTGATGGTTCTGGCAGGAGATACGCAGTATTTT
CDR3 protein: CASSLMVLAGDTQYF

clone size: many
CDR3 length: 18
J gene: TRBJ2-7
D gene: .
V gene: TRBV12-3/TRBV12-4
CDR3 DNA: TGTGCCAGCAGTTTTCGCGGTGGTGTGGGGCGAACTTCATACGAGCAGTACTTC
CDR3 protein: CASSFRGGVGRTSYEQYF

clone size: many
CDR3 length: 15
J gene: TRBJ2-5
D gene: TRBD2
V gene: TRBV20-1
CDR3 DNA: TGCAGTGCTAGGTCACGCGGGGGTATCCAAGAGACCCAGTACTTC
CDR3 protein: CSARSRGGIQETQYF

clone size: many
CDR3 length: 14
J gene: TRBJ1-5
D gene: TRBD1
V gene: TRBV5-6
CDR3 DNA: TGTGCCAGCACCCAGGGGGCGCGAGATCAGCCCCAGCATTTT
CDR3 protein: CASTQGARDQPQHF